This T cell receptor (beta chain) was captured by sequencing in a study of blood T cell repertoires in COVID-19. Sequenced by immunoSEQ multiplex PCR; TCRdb stores in-frame clones only, minus some. The table has fewer than 55,000 clones, about 86% seen once. The CDR3 sequence is 11 residues long. The germline gives CDR1 SQVTM, CDR2 ANQGSEA. The ends were cut back, 6 bases at V and 5 bases at J, with 10 bases in the middle. The clonotype was recovered from a woman of 80 years or more with COVID-19, enrolled during active disease. The chain uses TRBV29-1 and TRBJ2-5; D possibly corresponds to TRBD1 (6 bases). Sample: peripheral blood. The CDR3 DNA follows: TGCAGCGTCGGACAGACGGAGACCCAGTACTTC. It translates to CSVGQTETQYF.